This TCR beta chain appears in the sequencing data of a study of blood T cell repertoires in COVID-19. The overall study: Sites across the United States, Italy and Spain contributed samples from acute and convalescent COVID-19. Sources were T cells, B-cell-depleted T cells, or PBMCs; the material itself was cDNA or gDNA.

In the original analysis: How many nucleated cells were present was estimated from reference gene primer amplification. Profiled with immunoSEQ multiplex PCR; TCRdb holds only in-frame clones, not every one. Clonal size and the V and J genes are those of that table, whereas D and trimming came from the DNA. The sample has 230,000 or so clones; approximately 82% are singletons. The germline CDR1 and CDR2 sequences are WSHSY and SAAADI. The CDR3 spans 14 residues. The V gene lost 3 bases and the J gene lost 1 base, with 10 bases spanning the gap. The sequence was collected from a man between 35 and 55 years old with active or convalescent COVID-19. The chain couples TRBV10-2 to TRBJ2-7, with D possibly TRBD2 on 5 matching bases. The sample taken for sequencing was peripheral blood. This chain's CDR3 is CASSDTTGSYEQYF. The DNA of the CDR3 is TGCGCCAGCAGTGATACCACGGGGTCCTACGAGCAGTACTTC.